Presented here are 8 T cell receptor beta chains from one specimen sequenced in a study of patients and donors after allogeneic stem cell transplantation. TCRdb passed the RT-PCR reads through MiXCR, listing each CDR3 protein once. The table records roughly 880,000 distinct CDR3 sequences, roughly 17% of them present only once. The sequenced sample consisted of blood, either unsorted or a sorted T cell fraction (not recorded which). The receptors stem from a human donor who was either an allogeneic HSCT recipient or a stem cell or donor lymphocyte infusion donor (not recorded which). It is not recorded whose cells these are; they may come from a transplant donor.

V usage is TRBV4-1 and J usage is TRBJ1-3; D call uncertain. V shed 2 bases and J shed 7 bases, with 15 bases lying between them. The CDR3 loop spans 15 amino acids. The germline gives CDR1 MGHRA, CDR2 YSYEKL. CDR3 coding DNA: TGCGCCAGCAGCCAACTAACGGATCCTAGGAACACCATATATTTT. Its translation: CASSQLTDPRNTIYF.

This clonotype showed up just a few times. This sequence joins TRBV3-1 and TRBJ1-4, with 8 bases identical to TRBD1. The CDR3 consists of 13 residues. J gave up 15 bases and V 2 bases, and 8 bases lay outside the gene matches. Germline CDR1 reads LGHDT; CDR2 reads YNNKEL (reference sequence). The chain's CDR3 is CASSQFRTGSLFF. In nucleotides, the CDR3 is TGTGCCAGCAGCCAATTCCGGACAGGGAGCTTGTTTTTT.

The chain carries TRBV20-1 and TRBJ2-1; possibly TRBD2 for D (6 bases). Trimming removed 2 bases at V and 6 bases at J, with 11 bases between. Germline CDR1 reads DFQATT; CDR2 reads SNEGSKA (reference sequence). This CDR3 is 13 amino acids long. CDR3: CSARRDSSNEQFF. CDR3 in DNA: TGCAGTGCTAGACGGGACTCAAGCAATGAGCAGTTCTTC.

This sequence joins TRBV2 and TRBJ2-3, with TRBD2 identical over 11 bases. Germline V gene sequence: CDR1 SNHLY, CDR2 FYNNEI. CDR3 size: 16 residues. V dropped 6 bases and J dropped 5; count of bases not matched to a gene: 10. In DNA, the CDR3 is TGTGCCAGCAGCACTACTAGCGGGGGAAACGGAGATACGCAGTATTTT. Amino acids: CASSTTSGGNGDTQYF.

This clonotype was detected only a few times. The rearrangement links TRBV15 to TRBJ1-2; TRBD1 aligns across 9 bases. Germline trimming cut 3 bases from V and 3 bases from J; bases unmatched to any gene: 5. Looked up from germline, CDR1 is LNHNV and CDR2 is YYDKDF (reference sequence). The CDR3 sequence is 15 residues long. The CDR3 DNA sequence: TGTGCCACCAGCAGCGGACAGGGGCTTTACTATGGCTACACCTTC. It specifies CATSSGQGLYYGYTF.

This clonotype was picked up a small number of times. V and J are TRBV5-1 and TRBJ2-5; no firm D call. Germline CDR1 SGHRS, CDR2 YFSETQ. CDR3 size: 12 residues. Trimming took 5 bases from V and 4 from J, leaving 9 bases between them. The CDR3 spells CASRLGLETQYF. CDR3 nucleotide sequence: TGCGCCAGCAGACTGGGGTTAGAGACCCAGTACTTC.

The chain couples TRBV12-3 or TRBV12-4 to TRBJ2-1; TRBD2 matches 13 bases. CDR3 size: 16 residues. Trimming cost V 5 bases and J 4 bases; bases outside gene matches: 5. CDR3 sequence reads: CASSDGTSGIYNEQFF. CDR3 sequence (DNA): TGTGCCAGCAGTGACGGGACTAGCGGGATTTACAATGAGCAGTTCTTC.

The genes are TRBV5-1 and TRBJ2-3; 7 bases are shared with TRBD2. The CDR3 totals 14 residues. With 3 bases clipped from V and 4 bases from J, the junction kept 5 bases outside the gene matches. In germline, CDR1 is SGHRS, CDR2 YFSETQ. Here the CDR3 DNA reads TGCGCCAGCAGCTACGGACTAGTACCAGATACGCAGTATTTT. The encoded protein is CASSYGLVPDTQYF.